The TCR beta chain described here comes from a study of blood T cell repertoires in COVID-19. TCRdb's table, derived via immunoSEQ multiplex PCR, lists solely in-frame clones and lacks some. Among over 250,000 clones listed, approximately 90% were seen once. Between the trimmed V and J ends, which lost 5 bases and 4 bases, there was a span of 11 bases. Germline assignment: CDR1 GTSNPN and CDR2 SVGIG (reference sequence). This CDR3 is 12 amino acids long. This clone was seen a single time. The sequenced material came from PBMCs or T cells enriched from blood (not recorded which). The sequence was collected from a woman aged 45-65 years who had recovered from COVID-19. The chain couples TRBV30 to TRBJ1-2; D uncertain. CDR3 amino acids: CAWEDRGYGYTF. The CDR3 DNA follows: TGTGCCTGGGAAGACCGGGGCTATGGCTACACCTTC.